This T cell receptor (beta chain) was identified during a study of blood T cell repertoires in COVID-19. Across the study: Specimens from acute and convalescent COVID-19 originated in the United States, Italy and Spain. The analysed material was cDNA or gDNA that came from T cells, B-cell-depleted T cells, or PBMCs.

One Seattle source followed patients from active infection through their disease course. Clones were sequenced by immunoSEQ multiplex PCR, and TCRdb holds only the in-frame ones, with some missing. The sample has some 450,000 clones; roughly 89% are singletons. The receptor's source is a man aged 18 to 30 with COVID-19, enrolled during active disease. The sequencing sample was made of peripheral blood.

CDR3 bases: TGCGCCAGCAGCTTGTTACAGGGGAGCTCCTACAATGAGCAGTTCTTC. Amino acids: CASSLLQGSSYNEQFF. The chain uses TRBV5-1 and TRBJ2-1, with TRBD1 matching over 7 bases. The CDR3 length is 16 residues. Germline trimming cut 1 base from V and 0 bases from J; bases unmatched to any gene: 4. The germline V gene encodes CDR1 SGHRS and CDR2 YFSETQ.